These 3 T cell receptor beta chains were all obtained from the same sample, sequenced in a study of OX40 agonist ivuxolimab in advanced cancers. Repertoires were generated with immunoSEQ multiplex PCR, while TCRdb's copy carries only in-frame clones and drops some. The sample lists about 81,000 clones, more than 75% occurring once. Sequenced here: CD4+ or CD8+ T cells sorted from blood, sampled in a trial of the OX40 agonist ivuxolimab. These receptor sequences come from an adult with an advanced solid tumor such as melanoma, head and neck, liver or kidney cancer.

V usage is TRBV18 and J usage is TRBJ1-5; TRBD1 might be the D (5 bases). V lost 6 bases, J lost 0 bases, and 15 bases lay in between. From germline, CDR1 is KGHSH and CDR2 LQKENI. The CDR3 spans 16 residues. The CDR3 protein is CASSPREGISNQPQHF. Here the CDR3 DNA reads TGTGCCAGCTCCCCCCGGGAGGGGATTAGCAATCAGCCCCAGCATTTT.

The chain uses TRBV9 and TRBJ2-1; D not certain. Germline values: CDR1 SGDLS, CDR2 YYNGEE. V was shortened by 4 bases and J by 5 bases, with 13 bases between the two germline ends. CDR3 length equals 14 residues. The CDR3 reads CASSSNWANNEQFF. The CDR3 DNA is TGTGCCAGCAGCTCTAATTGGGCTAACAATGAGCAGTTCTTC.

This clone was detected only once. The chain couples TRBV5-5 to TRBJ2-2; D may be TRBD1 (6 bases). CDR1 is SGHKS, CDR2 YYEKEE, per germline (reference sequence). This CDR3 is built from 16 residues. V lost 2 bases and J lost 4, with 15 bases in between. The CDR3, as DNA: TGTGCCAGCAGCTTAGACCAATTCAGGGGCACCGGGGAGCTGTTTTTT. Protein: CASSLDQFRGTGELFF.